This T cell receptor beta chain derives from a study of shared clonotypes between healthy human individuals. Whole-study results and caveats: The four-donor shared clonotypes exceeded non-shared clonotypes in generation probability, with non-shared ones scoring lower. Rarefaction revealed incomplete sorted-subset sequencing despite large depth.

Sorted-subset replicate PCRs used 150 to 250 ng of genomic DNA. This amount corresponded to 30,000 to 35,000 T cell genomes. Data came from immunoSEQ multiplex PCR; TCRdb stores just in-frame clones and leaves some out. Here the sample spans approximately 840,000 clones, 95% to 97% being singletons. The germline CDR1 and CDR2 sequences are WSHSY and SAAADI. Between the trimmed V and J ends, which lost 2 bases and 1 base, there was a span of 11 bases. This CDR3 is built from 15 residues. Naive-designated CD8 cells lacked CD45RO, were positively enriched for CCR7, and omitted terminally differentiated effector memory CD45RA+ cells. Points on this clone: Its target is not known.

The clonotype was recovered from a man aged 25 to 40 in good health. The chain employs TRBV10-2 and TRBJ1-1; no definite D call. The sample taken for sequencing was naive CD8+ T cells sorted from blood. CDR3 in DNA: TGCGCCAGCAGTGAGGCTCAGGCCACGAACACTGAAGCTTTCTTT. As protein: CASSEAQATNTEAFF.